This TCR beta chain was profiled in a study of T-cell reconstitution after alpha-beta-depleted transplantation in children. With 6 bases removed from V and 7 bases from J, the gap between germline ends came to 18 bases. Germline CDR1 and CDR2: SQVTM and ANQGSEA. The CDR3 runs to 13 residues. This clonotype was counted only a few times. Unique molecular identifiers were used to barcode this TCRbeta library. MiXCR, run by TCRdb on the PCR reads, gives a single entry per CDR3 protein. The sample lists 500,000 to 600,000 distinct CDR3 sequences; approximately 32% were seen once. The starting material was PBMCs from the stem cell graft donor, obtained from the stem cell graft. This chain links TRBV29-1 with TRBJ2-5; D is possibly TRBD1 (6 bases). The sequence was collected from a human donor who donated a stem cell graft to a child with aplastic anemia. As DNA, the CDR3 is TGCAGCGTCCTACAGGGAGTGGTGGGGACCCAGTACTTC. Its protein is CSVLQGVVGTQYF.